The 10 T cell receptor beta chains given below trace back to one sample, sequenced in a study of CD8 T cells in ankylosing spondylitis. TCRdb passed the 5' RACE reads through MiXCR, listing each CDR3 protein once. The table includes more than 500,000 distinct CDR3 sequences, roughly 5.2% detected once. Study observations and caveats: Seven to nine highly homologous variants made up a TCR beta motif, and this motif appeared characteristic of ankylosing spondylitis blood.

No cognate antigen is known for these TCRs. Sequencing was done on a sample of blood, either unsorted or a sorted T cell fraction (not recorded which). The receptors originated from a male donor with ankylosing spondylitis.

This clonotype was counted at least ten times. The chain couples TRBV18 to TRBJ2-1; possibly TRBD2 for D (6 bases). CDR3 length equals 17 residues. Trimming shortened V by 4 bases and J by 8 bases, and 24 bases separated the two germline ends. Germline assignment: CDR1 KGHSH and CDR2 LQKENI. CDR3 bases: TGTGCCAGCTCACGGGGGGTCCTGGCCACTAATAGTTATGAGCAGTTCTTC. Encoded protein: CASSRGVLATNSYEQFF.

This clonotype was picked up a small number of times. This rearrangement joins TRBV7-2 to TRBJ2-1; 8 bases agree with TRBD2. J was trimmed by 0 bases and V by 6 bases; bases with no gene match: 7. The germline V gene has CDR1 SGHTA and CDR2 FQGNSA. This CDR3 has 16 amino acids. CDR3 sequence reads: CASRSQREGSYNEQFF. The CDR3 nucleotides read TGTGCCAGCAGATCTCAACGGGAGGGCTCCTACAATGAGCAGTTCTTC. Together with reference TRBV7-2 and TRBJ2-1, the CDR3 gives the full variable domain: GAGVSQSPSNKVTEKGKDVELRCDPISGHTALYWYRQSLGQGLEFLIYFQGNSAPDKSGLPSDRFSAERTGGSVSTLTIQRTQQEDSAVYLCASRSQREGSYNEQFFGPGTRLTVL.

The table lists this clonotype with a few counts. V usage is TRBV7-9 and J usage is TRBJ2-7; 9 nucleotides line up with TRBD2. This CDR3 contains 16 residues. CDR1 and CDR2 from the germline V gene are SEHNR and FQNEAQ (reference sequence). Trimming at V came to 5 bases and at J to 7 bases, leaving 15 bases not matched to a gene. The chain's CDR3 is CASSPIAGAALEEQYF. For the CDR3, the DNA is TGTGCCAGCAGCCCTATAGCGGGGGCCGCCTTAGAGGAGCAGTACTTC.

This clonotype was counted ten times or more. The V gene is TRBV7-3, the J gene TRBJ1-1, with D perhaps matching TRBD1 (6 bases). There are 13 residues in the CDR3. Looked up from germline, CDR1 is SGHTA and CDR2 is FQGTGA. V lost 6 bases and J lost 8, with 16 bases in between. CDR3 nucleotide sequence: TGTGCCAGCAGATCAAGACAGGCCTCCGAAGCTTTCTTT. Its translation is CASRSRQASEAFF.

This clonotype appeared many times. The chain couples TRBV6-1 to TRBJ1-4, with TRBD1 matching 10 bases. The germline V gene has CDR1 MNHNS and CDR2 SASEGT. CDR3 length: 15 residues. The V segment lost 5 bases and the J segment 5 bases; nucleotides outside the gene matches: 5. CDR3 in amino acids: CASSHPGQGNEKLFF. Here the CDR3 DNA reads TGTGCCAGCAGTCATCCGGGACAGGGGAATGAAAAACTGTTTTTT.

This clonotype was observed many times. This rearrangement joins TRBV7-2 to TRBJ2-7; D is ambiguous. V was shortened by 6 bases and J by 2 bases, with 11 bases between the two germline ends. In germline, CDR1 is SGHTA, CDR2 FQGNSA. The CDR3 sequence is 13 residues long. In DNA form, the CDR3 reads TGTGCCAGCAGTCGAAACTCAGCCTACGAGCAGTACTTC. It specifies CASSRNSAYEQYF.

This clonotype was detected many times. The chain has TRBV4-3 and TRBJ1-6; a possible D gene is TRBD1 (5 bases). Germline loops: CDR1 LGHNA, CDR2 YSLEER. V gave up 4 bases and J gave up 8 bases, with 21 bases separating them. The CDR3 contains 17 residues. CDR3 DNA: TGCGCCAGCAGCCCCGTACTGGGGGATGCCCTTTATTCACCCCTCCACTTT. Its translation: CASSPVLGDALYSPLHF.

About this clonotype: A single base separates this from a much larger clone, so it may be a read error. The chain joins TRBV11-1 to TRBJ2-7; no reliable D call. CDR3 size: 12 residues. Per the germline V gene, CDR1 is SGHAT and CDR2 is FQDESV (reference sequence). CDR3 coding DNA: TGTGCCAGCAGCCTCCCAGCCCCCGAGAAGTACTTC. It specifies CASSLPAPEKYF.

The chain recombines TRBV6-6 with TRBJ1-2; D might be TRBD1 (5 bases). The V end lost 4 bases, the J end lost 7 bases, and 13 bases lay between the germline ends. There are 13 residues in the CDR3. Looked up from germline, CDR1 is MNHNY and CDR2 is SVGAGI (reference sequence). CDR3 DNA sequence: TGTGCCAGCAGTTCCGTGGGGGTGGGTGGCTACACCTTC. This codes for CASSSVGVGGYTF.

Many counts were recorded for this clonotype. V gene TRBV7-2 combines with J gene TRBJ1-1; 8 bases fit TRBD1. The CDR3 loop spans 14 amino acids. CDR1 and CDR2 (germline): SGHTA, FQGNSA. V was clipped by 3 bases and J by 4 bases; unmatched bases: 4. Written as DNA, the CDR3 is TGTGCCAGCAGCTTTCTACAGGGGGGCACTGAAGCTTTCTTT. This sequence encodes CASSFLQGGTEAFF.